Shown below are 24 T cell receptor beta chains from a single sample sequenced in a study of identifying expanded T cells in peripheral blood. The method was immunoSEQ multiplex PCR; TCRdb's version includes in-frame clones alone and lacks a portion of them. This sample has tens of thousands of clones, with approximately 86% found just once. Material: blood. The receptor set was obtained from a person aged 18-70 years in good health.

This clone was counted a few times. The genes are TRBV9 and TRBJ2-1, with 10 bases identical to TRBD2. J lost 5 bases, V lost 2 bases, and 7 bases had no gene match. Looked up from germline, CDR1 is SGDLS and CDR2 is YYNGEE. The CDR3 runs 16 residues. CDR3 amino acids: CASSVGPGLANNEQFF. CDR3 nucleotide sequence: TGTGCCAGCAGCGTTGGCCCGGGACTAGCGAACAATGAGCAGTTCTTC. The variable domain in full, with the rest retrieved from reference TRBV9 and TRBJ2-1, is DSGVTQTPKHLITATGQRVTLRCSPRSGDLSVYWYQQSLDQGLQFLIQYYNGEERAKGNILERFSAQQFPDLHSELNLSSLELGDSALYFCASSVGPGLANNEQFFGPGTRLTVL.

The V call is TRBV2, the J call TRBJ1-2, with D perhaps matching TRBD1 (5 bases). Looked up from germline, CDR1 is SNHLY and CDR2 is FYNNEI. The CDR3 is 14 amino acids. V was clipped by 7 bases and J by 2 bases, with 14 bases between them. CDR3 sequence: CASMAGTRNYGYTF. For the CDR3, the DNA is TGTGCCAGCATGGCTGGGACGAGAAACTATGGCTACACCTTC.

The chain joins TRBV4-3 to TRBJ2-1, with TRBD2 matching over 13 bases. Per germline, CDR1 LGHNA and CDR2 YSLEER. V was clipped by 0 bases and J by 6 bases; unmatched bases: 2. The length of the CDR3 is 16 residues. The CDR3: CASSQDRLAGGNEQFF. Here the CDR3 DNA reads TGCGCCAGCAGCCAAGATAGACTAGCGGGAGGCAATGAGCAGTTCTTC.

V and J are TRBV27 and TRBJ1-5, with 9 bases lining up with TRBD1. V was pared by 7 bases and J by 4 bases, with 11 bases of the junction left unmatched. Germline V gives CDR1 MNHEY, CDR2 SMNVEV (reference sequence). The CDR3 is made up of 16 amino acids. The CDR3 protein is CASKPLDRGDNQPQHF. The CDR3 DNA reads as TGTGCCAGCAAACCGCTCGACAGGGGGGATAATCAGCCCCAGCATTTT.

The sample holds a few counts of this clone. This sequence joins TRBV27 and TRBJ1-5; D is ambiguous. V was clipped by 2 bases and J by 12 bases, with 14 bases between them. Germline V CDR1 and CDR2: MNHEY, SMNVEV (reference sequence). This CDR3 contains 13 residues. The CDR3 sequence is CASSLAIEQVQHF. CDR3 nucleotides: TGTGCCAGCAGTTTAGCCATAGAGCAGGTCCAGCATTTT.

This clone was seen once. This rearrangement joins TRBV7-3 to TRBJ2-1, with 7 positions matching TRBD1. The CDR3 loop spans 13 amino acids. V was clipped by 3 bases and J by 7 bases; unmatched bases: 3. Germline V lookup: CDR1 SGHTA, CDR2 FQGTGA. CDR3 nucleotides: TGTGCCAGCAGCTTGGGGACAGCTAATGAGCAGTTCTTC. Its translation: CASSLGTANEQFF.

The chain links TRBV6-5 to TRBJ2-5; 7 bases agree with TRBD1. Per the germline V gene, CDR1 is MNHEY and CDR2 is SVGAGI. Trimming at V came to 6 bases and at J to 1 base, leaving 2 bases not matched to a gene. CDR3 length: 13 amino acids. CDR3 DNA sequence: TGTGCCAGCAGCCGGGACAGCCAAGAGACCCAGTACTTC. Residues: CASSRDSQETQYF.

This sequence joins TRBV10-3 and TRBJ1-1, with a possible D match to TRBD1 (5 bases). V lost 7 bases to trimming and J lost 0 bases, with 9 bases between them. Germline CDR1 is ENHRY and CDR2 is SYGVKD. This CDR3 is 13 amino acids long. The CDR3 nucleotides are TGTGCCATCAAGAGGGACCTGAACACTGAAGCTTTCTTT. It codes for CAIKRDLNTEAFF.

Here the CDR3 DNA reads TGTGCCAGCAGCCAACAGGGGGGCTCACCTAAGCAGTACTTC. This codes for CASSQQGGSPKQYF. The genes are TRBV6-6 and TRBJ2-7; 8 bases agree with TRBD1. The germline V gene has CDR1 MNHNY and CDR2 SVGAGI (reference sequence). Trimming cost V 6 bases and J 8 bases; bases outside gene matches: 12. The CDR3 spans 14 residues.

The chain uses TRBV27 and TRBJ2-7, with 10 bases fitting TRBD2. V trimming: 5 bases; J trimming: 3 bases; junction bases outside the gene matches: 7. Germline V lookup: CDR1 MNHEY, CDR2 SMNVEV (reference sequence). The CDR3 is 15 residues long. CDR3 loop: CASSPLAGADYEQYF. As DNA, the CDR3 is TGTGCCAGCAGTCCGCTAGCGGGGGCTGACTACGAGCAGTACTTC.

The rearrangement joins TRBV6-5 to TRBJ1-2; maybe TRBD1 (6 bases). The CDR3 extends over 12 amino acids. Per the germline V gene, CDR1 is MNHEY and CDR2 is SVGAGI. Trimming shortened V by 2 bases and J by 12 bases, and 13 bases separated the two germline ends. DNA of the CDR3: TGTGCCAGCAGTTACCCCGGACAGCCCCACACCTTC. This translates into CASSYPGQPHTF.

The chain employs TRBV21-1 and TRBJ2-4; the DNA was not used to check the table's D call, TRBD2. TRBV21-1 is a recognized pseudogene. This CDR3 region has 17 residues. The chain's CDR3 is CASSVRLAALAKNIQYF. The CDR3 nucleotides read TGTGCCAGCAGCGTTCGACTAGCGGCTTTAGCCAAAAACATTCAGTACTTC.

The gene calls are TRBV7-3 and TRBJ1-1; D is possibly TRBD1 (6 bases). The germline CDR1 and CDR2 sequences are SGHTA and FQGTGA. The CDR3 has 15 amino acids. Trimming cost V 5 bases and J 5 bases, with 18 bases left between them. The CDR3 DNA reads TGTGCCAGCAGCCCGGACAGTCGGGAAGGGACTGAAGCTTTCTTT. Protein: CASSPDSREGTEAFF.

The V and J genes are TRBV29-1 and TRBJ2-7, with 7 nucleotides matching TRBD2. From germline, CDR1 is SQVTM and CDR2 ANQGSEA. The V and J ends lost 1 base and 2 bases, in that order; junction bases with no gene match: 5. The CDR3 loop spans 14 amino acids. The CDR3: CSVEGGGSAYEQYF. CDR3 DNA: TGCAGCGTTGAAGGAGGCGGGAGTGCCTACGAGCAGTACTTC.

The chain links TRBV2 to TRBJ2-2, with 14 bases identical to TRBD2. V dropped 4 bases and J dropped 4; count of bases not matched to a gene: 5. Germline V gene lookup returns CDR1 SNHLY and CDR2 FYNNEI. The CDR3 runs 17 residues. CDR3 sequence (DNA): TGTGCCAGCAGTGGCCCGGGACTAGCGGGAGTCACCGGGGAGCTGTTTTTT. Encoded protein: CASSGPGLAGVTGELFF.

The V and J genes are TRBV19 and TRBJ1-4; TRBD1 is a possible D gene (5 bases). With 7 bases removed from V and 8 bases from J, the gap between germline ends came to 17 bases. Germline V gene data show CDR1 as LNHDA and CDR2 as SQIVND (reference sequence). There are 14 residues in the CDR3. The CDR3 coding sequence is TGTGCCAGTAATAATAGGGGACTTGGAGAAAAACTGTTTTTT. Translation: CASNNRGLGEKLFF.

The chain is built from TRBV19 and TRBJ1-2; 7 bases fit TRBD1. Germline trimming cut 5 bases from V and 6 bases from J; bases unmatched to any gene: 9. Germline CDR1 and CDR2: LNHDA and SQIVND (reference sequence). The CDR3 totals 14 residues. The CDR3 sequence: CASSLLDRNDGYTF. CDR3 sequence (DNA): TGTGCCAGTAGTCTTCTGGACAGGAACGATGGCTACACCTTC.

The chain carries TRBV30 and TRBJ2-1; 10 positions match TRBD1. The V segment lost 2 bases and the J segment 4 bases; nucleotides outside the gene matches: 5. The CDR3 is 15 residues long. CDR1 is GTSNPN, CDR2 SVGIG, per germline (reference sequence). CDR3 nucleotides: TGTGCCTGGAGTCCCGGACAGGGGGATTACAATGAGCAGTTCTTC. Translation: CAWSPGQGDYNEQFF.

This clone was detected once. J is TRBJ2-7 and V is TRBV7-2, with TRBD2 matching 9 bases. The CDR3 totals 16 residues. Germline values: CDR1 SGHTA, CDR2 FQGNSA. With V trimmed by 5 bases and J by 5 bases, 13 bases remained unmatched. The CDR3 loop is CASSRGPGLASHEQYF. The CDR3 coding sequence is TGTGCCAGCAGCCGGGGACCGGGACTAGCCAGCCACGAGCAGTACTTC.

This chain joins TRBV7-8 and TRBJ2-5; TRBD2 aligns across 8 bases. V lost 3 bases and J lost 1; bases outside the gene matches: 7. The CDR3 length is 16 residues. Germline CDR1 is SGHVS and CDR2 is FQNEAQ. The CDR3 loop reads CASSLGPGTSQETQYF. The CDR3 DNA sequence: TGTGCCAGCAGCTTGGGCCCCGGGACTAGCCAAGAGACCCAGTACTTC. Full variable domain (rest looked up from reference TRBV7-8 and TRBJ2-5): GAGVSQSPRYKVAKRGQDVALRCDPISGHVSLFWYQQALGQGPEFLTYFQNEAQLDKSGLPSDRFFAERPEGSVSTLKIQRTQQEDSAVYLCASSLGPGTSQETQYFGPGTRLLVL.

The chain is built from TRBV4-1 and TRBJ2-7; TRBD2 matches at 7 bases. Germline V gene sequence: CDR1 MGHRA, CDR2 YSYEKL. This CDR3 has 15 residues. J gave up 2 bases and V 2 bases, and 6 bases lay outside the gene matches. CDR3: CASSQIAGAPYEQYF. Here the CDR3 DNA reads TGCGCCAGCAGCCAAATTGCGGGAGCCCCCTACGAGCAGTACTTC.

The chain links TRBV29-1 to TRBJ2-5; D unresolved. V was trimmed by 3 bases and J by 4 bases, leaving 12 bases between them. Germline-derived CDR1 and CDR2 are SQVTM and ANQGSEA. This CDR3 has 13 amino acids. The DNA for the CDR3 is TGCAGCGTTGACAGTGGATTAGGAGAGACCCAGTACTTC. Encoded protein: CSVDSGLGETQYF.

This chain connects TRBV9 to TRBJ2-1; TRBD1 or TRBD2 may be the D gene (5 bases each). Germline V gene lookup returns CDR1 SGDLS and CDR2 YYNGEE. With 4 bases removed from V and 2 bases from J, the gap between germline ends came to 7 bases. The CDR3 covers 13 residues. Here the CDR3 DNA reads TGTGCCAGCAGCCCGGGACCCTACAATGAGCAGTTCTTC. Amino acid sequence: CASSPGPYNEQFF.

The rearrangement links TRBV4-1 to TRBJ2-1; 14 bases map to TRBD2. Germline-derived CDR1 and CDR2 are MGHRA and YSYEKL. CDR3 length: 21 amino acids. J lost 0 bases, V lost 1 base, and 11 bases had no gene match. The CDR3 sequence is CASSQAVGLAGVGSSYNEQFF. The CDR3 nucleotides read TGCGCCAGCAGCCAAGCTGTGGGACTAGCGGGAGTAGGGAGCTCCTACAATGAGCAGTTCTTC.